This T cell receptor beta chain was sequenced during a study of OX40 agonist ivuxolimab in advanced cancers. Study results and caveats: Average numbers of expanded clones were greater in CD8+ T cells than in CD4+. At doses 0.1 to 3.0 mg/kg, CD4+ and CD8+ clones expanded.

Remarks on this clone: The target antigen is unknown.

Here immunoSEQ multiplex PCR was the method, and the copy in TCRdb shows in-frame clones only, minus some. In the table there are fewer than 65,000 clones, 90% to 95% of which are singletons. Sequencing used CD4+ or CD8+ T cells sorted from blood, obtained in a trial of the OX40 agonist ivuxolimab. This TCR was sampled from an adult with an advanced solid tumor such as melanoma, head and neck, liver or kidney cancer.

Here the CDR3 reads CASSFGGYTDTQYF. CDR3 nucleotide sequence: TGTGCCAGCAGTTTTGGGGGATACACAGATACGCAGTATTTT. This chain joins TRBV27 and TRBJ2-3; tentatively, D is TRBD1 or TRBD2 (5 bases each). This CDR3 has 14 residues. CDR1 is MNHEY, CDR2 SMNVEV, per germline (reference sequence). The V and J ends lost 3 bases and 2 bases respectively, with 9 bases between them.